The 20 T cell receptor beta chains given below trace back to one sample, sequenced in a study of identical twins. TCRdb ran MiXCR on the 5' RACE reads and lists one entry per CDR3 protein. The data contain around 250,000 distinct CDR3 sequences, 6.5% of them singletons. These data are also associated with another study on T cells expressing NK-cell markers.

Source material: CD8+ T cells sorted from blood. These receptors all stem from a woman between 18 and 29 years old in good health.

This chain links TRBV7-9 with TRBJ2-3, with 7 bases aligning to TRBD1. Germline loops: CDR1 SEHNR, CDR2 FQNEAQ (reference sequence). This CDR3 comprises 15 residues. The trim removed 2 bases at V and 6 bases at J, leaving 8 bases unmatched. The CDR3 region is CASSLWDSLKDTQYF. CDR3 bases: TGTGCCAGCAGCTTATGGGACAGCCTAAAGGATACGCAGTATTTT.

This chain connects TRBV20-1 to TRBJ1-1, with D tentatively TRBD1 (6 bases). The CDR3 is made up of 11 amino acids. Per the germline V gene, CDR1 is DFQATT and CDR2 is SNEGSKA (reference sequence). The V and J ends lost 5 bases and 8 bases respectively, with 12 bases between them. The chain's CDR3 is CSAFRTDEAFF. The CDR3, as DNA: TGCAGTGCTTTCCGGACAGACGAAGCTTTCTTT.

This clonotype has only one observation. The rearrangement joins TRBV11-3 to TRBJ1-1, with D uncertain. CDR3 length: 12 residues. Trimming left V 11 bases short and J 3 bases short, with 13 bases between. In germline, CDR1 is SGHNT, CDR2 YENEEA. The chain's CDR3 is CASRGLDTEAFF. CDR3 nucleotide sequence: TGTGCCTCGAGAGGGTTGGACACTGAAGCTTTCTTT.

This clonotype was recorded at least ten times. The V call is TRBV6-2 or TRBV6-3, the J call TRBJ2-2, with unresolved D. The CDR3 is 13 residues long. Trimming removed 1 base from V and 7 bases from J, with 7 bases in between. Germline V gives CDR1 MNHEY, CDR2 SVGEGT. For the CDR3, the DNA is TGTGCCAGCAGTTACTGGGCAGACGGGGAGCTGTTTTTT. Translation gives CASSYWADGELFF.

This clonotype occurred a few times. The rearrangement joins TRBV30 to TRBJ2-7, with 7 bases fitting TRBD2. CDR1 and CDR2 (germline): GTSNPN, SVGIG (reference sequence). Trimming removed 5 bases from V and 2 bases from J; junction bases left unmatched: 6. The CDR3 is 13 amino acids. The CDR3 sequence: CAWAGAVPYEQYF. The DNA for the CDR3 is TGTGCCTGGGCGGGAGCCGTCCCCTACGAGCAGTACTTC.

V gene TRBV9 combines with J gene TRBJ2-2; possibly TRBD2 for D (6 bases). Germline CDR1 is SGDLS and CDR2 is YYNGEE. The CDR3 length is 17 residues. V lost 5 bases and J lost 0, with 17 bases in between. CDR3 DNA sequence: TGTGCCAGCAGTCCGGGACTCGCGTTCGCGAACACCGGGGAGCTGTTTTTT. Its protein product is CASSPGLAFANTGELFF.

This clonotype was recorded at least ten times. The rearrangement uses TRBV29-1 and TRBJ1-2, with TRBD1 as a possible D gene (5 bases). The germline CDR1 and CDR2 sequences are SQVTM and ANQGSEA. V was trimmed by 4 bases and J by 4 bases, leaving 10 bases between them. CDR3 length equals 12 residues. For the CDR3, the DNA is TGCAGCGTTGTTGACGGGGGCTATGGCTACACCTTC. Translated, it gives CSVVDGGYGYTF. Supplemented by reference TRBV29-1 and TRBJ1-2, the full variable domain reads SAVISQKPSRDICQRGTSLTIQCQVDSQVTMMFWYRQQPGQSLTLIATANQGSEATYESGFVIDKFPISRPNLTFSTLTVSNMSPEDSSIYLCSVVDGGYGYTFGSGTRLTVV.

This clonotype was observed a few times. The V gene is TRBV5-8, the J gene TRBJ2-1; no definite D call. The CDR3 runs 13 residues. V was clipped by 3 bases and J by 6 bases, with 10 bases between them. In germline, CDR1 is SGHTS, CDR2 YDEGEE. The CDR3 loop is CASSYPLGNEQFF. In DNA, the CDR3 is TGTGCCAGCAGCTATCCCCTCGGCAATGAGCAGTTCTTC.

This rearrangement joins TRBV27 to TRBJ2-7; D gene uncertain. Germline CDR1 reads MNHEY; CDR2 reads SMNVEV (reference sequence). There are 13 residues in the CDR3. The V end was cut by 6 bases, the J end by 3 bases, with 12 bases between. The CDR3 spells CASSQDLIYEQYF. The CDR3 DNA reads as TGTGCCAGCAGCCAGGACCTTATCTACGAGCAGTACTTC.

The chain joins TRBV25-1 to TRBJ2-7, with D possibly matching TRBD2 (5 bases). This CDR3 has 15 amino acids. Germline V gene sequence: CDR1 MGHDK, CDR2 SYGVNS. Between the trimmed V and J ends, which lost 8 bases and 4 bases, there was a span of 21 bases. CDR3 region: CASPSVGETDYEQYF. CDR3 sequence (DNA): TGTGCCAGCCCGTCGGTCGGGGAAACTGATTACGAGCAGTACTTC.

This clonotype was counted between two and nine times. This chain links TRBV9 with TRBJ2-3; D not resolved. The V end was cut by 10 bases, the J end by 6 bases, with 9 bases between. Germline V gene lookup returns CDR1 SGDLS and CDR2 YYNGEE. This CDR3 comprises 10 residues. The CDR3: CASAGDTQYF. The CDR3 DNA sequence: TGTGCCTCAGCCGGGGATACGCAGTATTTT.

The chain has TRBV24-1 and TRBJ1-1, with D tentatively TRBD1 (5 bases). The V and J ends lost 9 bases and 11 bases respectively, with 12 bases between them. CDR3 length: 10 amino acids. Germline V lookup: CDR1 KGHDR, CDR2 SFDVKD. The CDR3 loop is CATWGEGAFF. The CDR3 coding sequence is TGTGCCACCTGGGGGGAGGGGGCTTTCTTT.

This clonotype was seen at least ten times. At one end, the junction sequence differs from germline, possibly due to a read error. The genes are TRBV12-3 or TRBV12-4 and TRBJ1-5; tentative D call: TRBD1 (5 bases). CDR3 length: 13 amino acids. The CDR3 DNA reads TGCAACACAGAGGGGAATAGCAATCAGCCCCAGCATTTT. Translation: CNTEGNSNQPQHF.

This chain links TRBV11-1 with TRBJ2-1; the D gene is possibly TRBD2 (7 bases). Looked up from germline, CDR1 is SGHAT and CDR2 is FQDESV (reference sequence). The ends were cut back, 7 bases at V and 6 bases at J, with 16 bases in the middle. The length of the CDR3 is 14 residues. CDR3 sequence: CASKGGGLPNEQFF. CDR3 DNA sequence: TGTGCCAGCAAAGGCGGGGGCCTCCCCAATGAGCAGTTCTTC.

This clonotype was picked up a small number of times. The CDR3 DNA reads as TGCGCCAGCAGCCAAGAGGGAAGCGGGAGAAAAAGCTCCTACAATGAGCAGTTCTTC. Protein product: CASSQEGSGRKSSYNEQFF. The chain carries TRBV4-1 and TRBJ2-1, with TRBD2 matching 8 bases. Germline CDR1 is MGHRA and CDR2 is YSYEKL. J was trimmed by 0 bases and V by 0 bases; bases with no gene match: 10. This CDR3 is 19 amino acids long.

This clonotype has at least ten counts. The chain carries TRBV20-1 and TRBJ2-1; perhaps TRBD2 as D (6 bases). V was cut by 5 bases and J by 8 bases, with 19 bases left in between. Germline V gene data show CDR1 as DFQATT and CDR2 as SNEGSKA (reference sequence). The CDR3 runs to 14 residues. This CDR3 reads CSAGGRRESDEQFF. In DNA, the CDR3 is TGCAGTGCTGGAGGGCGGAGGGAGAGCGATGAGCAGTTCTTC.

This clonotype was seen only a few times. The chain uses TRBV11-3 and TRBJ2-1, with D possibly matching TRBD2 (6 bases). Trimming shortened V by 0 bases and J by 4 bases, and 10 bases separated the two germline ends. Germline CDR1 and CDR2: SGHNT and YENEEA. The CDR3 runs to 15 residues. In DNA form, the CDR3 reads TGTGCCAGCAGCTTAGAACGGGCGGGGTACAATGAGCAGTTCTTC. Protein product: CASSLERAGYNEQFF.

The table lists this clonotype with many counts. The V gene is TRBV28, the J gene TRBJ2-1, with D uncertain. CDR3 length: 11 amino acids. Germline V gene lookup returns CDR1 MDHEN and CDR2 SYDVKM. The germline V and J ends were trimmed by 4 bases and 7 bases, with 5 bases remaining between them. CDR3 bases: TGTGCCAGCAGTTACCCTAATGAGCAGTTCTTC. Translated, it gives CASSYPNEQFF.

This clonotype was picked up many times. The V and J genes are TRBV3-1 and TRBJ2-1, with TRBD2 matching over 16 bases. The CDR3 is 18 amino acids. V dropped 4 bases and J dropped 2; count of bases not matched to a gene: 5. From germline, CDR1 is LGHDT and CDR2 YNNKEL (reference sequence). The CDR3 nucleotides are TGTGCCAGCAGCCCCGGGACTAGCGGGAGGGGGCCCTACAATGAGCAGTTCTTC. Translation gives CASSPGTSGRGPYNEQFF.

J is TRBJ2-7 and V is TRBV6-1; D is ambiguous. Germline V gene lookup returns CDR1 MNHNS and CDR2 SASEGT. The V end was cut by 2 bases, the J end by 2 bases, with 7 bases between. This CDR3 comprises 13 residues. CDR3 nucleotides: TGTGCCAGCAGTGAACCCATGGCCTACGAGCAGTACTTC. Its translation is CASSEPMAYEQYF.